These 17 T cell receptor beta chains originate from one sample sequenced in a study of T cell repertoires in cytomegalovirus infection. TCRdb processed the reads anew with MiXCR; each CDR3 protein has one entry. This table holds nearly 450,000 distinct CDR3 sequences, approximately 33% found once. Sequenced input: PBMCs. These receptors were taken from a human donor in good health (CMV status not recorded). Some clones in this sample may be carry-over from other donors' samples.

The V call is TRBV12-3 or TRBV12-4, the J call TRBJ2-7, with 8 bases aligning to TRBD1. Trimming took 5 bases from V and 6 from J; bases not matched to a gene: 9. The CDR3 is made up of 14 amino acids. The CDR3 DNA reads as TGTGCCAGCAGTCCGGCAGGGGGCAAGTTCGAGCAGTACTTC. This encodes CASSPAGGKFEQYF.

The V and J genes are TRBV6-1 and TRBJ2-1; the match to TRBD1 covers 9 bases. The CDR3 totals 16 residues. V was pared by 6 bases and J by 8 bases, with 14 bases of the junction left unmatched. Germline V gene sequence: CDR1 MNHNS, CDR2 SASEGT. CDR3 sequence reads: CASSANPGQGGDEQFF. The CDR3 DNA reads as TGTGCCAGCAGCGCCAACCCGGGACAGGGTGGGGATGAGCAGTTCTTC.

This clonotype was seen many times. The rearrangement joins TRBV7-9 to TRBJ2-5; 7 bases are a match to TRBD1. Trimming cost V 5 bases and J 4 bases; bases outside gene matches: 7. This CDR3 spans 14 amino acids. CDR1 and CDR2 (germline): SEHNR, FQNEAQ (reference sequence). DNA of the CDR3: TGTGCCAGCAGCACATTACAGGGGAGAGAGACCCAGTACTTC. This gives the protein CASSTLQGRETQYF.

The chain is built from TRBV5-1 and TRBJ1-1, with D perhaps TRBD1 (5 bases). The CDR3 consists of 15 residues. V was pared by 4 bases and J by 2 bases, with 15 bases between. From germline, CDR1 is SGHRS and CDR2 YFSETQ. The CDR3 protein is CASSGPGQGNTEAFF. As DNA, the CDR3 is TGCGCCAGCAGCGGGCCGGGGCAGGGAAACACTGAAGCTTTCTTT.

The CDR3 protein is CAIRGTGEYGYTF. In nucleotides, the CDR3 is TGTGCCATCAGAGGGACAGGAGAGTATGGCTACACCTTC. The chain uses TRBV10-3 and TRBJ1-2; 8 positions match TRBD1. There are 13 residues in the CDR3. Per germline, CDR1 ENHRY and CDR2 SYGVKD. V shed 6 bases, J shed 5 bases, and the junction held 5 bases outside the gene matches.

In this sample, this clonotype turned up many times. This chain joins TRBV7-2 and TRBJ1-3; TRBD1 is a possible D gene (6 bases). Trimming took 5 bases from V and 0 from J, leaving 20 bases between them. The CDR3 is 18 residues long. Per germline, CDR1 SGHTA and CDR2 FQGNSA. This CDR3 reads CASSRAGTRFISGNTIYF. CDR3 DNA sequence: TGTGCCAGCAGCAGAGCCGGGACACGGTTTATCTCTGGAAACACCATATATTTT.

This chain's CDR3 is CASSLVGGRPGQETQYF. The DNA of the CDR3 is TGTGCCAGCAGCTTGGTCGGGGGTCGGCCGGGACAAGAGACCCAGTACTTC. The rearrangement joins TRBV5-5 to TRBJ2-5; the D gene is possibly TRBD2 (6 bases). Germline values: CDR1 SGHKS, CDR2 YYEKEE (reference sequence). V was trimmed by 0 bases and J by 2 bases, leaving 17 bases between them. This CDR3 spans 17 amino acids.

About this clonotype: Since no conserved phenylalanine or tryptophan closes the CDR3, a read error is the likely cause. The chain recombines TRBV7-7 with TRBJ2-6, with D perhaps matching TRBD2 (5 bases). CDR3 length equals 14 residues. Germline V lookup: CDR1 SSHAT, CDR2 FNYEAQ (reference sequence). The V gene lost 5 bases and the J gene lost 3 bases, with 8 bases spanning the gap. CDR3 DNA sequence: TGTGCCAGCAGCCGGGGTGGTGGGGCCAACGTCCTGACTTTA. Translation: CASSRGGGANVLTL.

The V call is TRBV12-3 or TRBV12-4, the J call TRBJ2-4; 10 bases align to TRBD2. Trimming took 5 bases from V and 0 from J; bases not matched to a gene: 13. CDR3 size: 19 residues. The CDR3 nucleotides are TGTGCCAGCAGTCCGACTAGCGGGCTTCACCCTCTAGCCAAAAACATTCAGTACTTC. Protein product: CASSPTSGLHPLAKNIQYF.

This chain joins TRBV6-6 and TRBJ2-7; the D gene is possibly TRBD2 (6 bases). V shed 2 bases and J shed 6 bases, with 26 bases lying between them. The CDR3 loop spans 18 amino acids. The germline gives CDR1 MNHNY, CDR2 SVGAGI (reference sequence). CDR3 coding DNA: TGTGCCAGCAGTTACGGAAGGGGCCGCTCCTCGGAGGGCGCCGAGCAGTACTTC. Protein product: CASSYGRGRSSEGAEQYF.

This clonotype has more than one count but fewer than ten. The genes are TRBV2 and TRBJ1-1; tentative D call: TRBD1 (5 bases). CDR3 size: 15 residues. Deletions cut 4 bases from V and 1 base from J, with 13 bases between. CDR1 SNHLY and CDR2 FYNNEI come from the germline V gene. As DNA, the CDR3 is TGTGCCAGCAGTGGGAGGGGATCGGCGAACACTGAAGCTTTCTTT. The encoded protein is CASSGRGSANTEAFF.

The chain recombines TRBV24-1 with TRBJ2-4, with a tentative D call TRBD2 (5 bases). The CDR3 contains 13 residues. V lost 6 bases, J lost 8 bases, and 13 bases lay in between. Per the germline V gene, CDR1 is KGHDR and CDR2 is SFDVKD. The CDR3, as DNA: TGTGCCACCAGTTCCGGGATAACGGACATTCAGTACTTC. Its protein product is CATSSGITDIQYF.

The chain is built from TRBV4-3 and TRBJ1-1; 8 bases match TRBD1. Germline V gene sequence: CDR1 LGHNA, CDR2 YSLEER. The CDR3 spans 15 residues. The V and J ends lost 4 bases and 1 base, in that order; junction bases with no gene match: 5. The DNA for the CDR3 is TGCGCCAGCAGCCCCGCCGGGACAGGGAACACTGAAGCTTTCTTT. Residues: CASSPAGTGNTEAFF.

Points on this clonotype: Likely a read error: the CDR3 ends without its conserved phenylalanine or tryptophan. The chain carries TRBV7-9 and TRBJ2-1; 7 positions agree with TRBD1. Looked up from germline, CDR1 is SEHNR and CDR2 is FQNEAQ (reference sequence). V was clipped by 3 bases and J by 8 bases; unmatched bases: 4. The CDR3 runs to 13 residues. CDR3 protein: CASSFRQGDEQFC. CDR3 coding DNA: TGTGCCAGCAGCTTCAGACAGGGCGATGAGCAGTTCTGC.

CDR3 nucleotides: TGTGCCAGCAGTTTGGGAGGGGCGGTCACCGGGGAGCTGTTTTTT. The encoded protein is CASSLGGAVTGELFF. The chain couples TRBV12-3 or TRBV12-4 to TRBJ2-2, with TRBD2 matching over 7 bases. The CDR3 is 15 residues long. The V and J ends lost 3 bases and 4 bases, in that order; junction bases with no gene match: 5.

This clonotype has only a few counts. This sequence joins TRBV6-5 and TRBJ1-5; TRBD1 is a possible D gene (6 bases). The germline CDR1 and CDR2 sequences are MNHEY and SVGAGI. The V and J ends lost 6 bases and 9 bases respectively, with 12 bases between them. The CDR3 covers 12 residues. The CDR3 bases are TGTGCCAGCAGGAGACTACAGGGGCCCCAGCATTTT. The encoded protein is CASRRLQGPQHF.

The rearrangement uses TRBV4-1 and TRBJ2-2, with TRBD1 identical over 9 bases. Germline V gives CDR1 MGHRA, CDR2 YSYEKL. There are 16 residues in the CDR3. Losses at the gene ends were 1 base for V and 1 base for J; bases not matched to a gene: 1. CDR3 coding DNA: TGCGCCAGCAGCCAAGCGGGACAGGGGAACACCGGGGAGCTGTTTTTT. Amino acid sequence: CASSQAGQGNTGELFF.